These T cell receptor beta chains were read from a single sample in a study of blood T cell repertoires in COVID-19. Produced via immunoSEQ multiplex PCR; TCRdb's table is partial and in-frame only. The table shows a few hundred thousand clones, with around nine tenths occurring only once. What was sequenced was PBMCs or T cells enriched from blood (not recorded which). The receptor set was obtained from a woman aged 30 to 39 who had been exposed to COVID-19. CDR3s include the opening cysteine and the closing phenylalanine or tryptophan. D genes are given only for firm matches. Rows may omit the clone size; those that give it use once, few, many or a size class.

13	TRBD1	TRBV3-1/TRBV3-2	TRBJ1-2	once	CASSQGRTGGYTF	TGTGCCAGCAGCCAAGGTCGGACAGGGGGCTACACCTTC
17	TRBD2	TRBV18	TRBJ2-7	-	CASSPRASGGNTYEQYF	TGTGCCAGCTCACCCAGGGCTAGCGGGGGGAATACCTACGAGCAGTACTTC
14	-	TRBV9	TRBJ2-3	-	CASSVAGGGDTQYF	TGTGCCAGCAGCGTAGCTGGGGGCGGAGATACGCAGTATTTT
12	TRBD1	TRBV29-1	TRBJ2-7	-	CSVGTGTYEQYF	TGCAGCGTTGGGACAGGGACCTACGAGCAGTACTTC
14	TRBD1	TRBV6-5	TRBJ1-5	-	CASKGQTFNQPQHF	TGTGCCAGCAAGGGACAGACCTTCAATCAGCCCCAGCATTTT
16	TRBD2	TRBV4-1	TRBJ2-5	-	CASSPGLAGGQETQYF	TGCGCCAGCAGCCCCGGACTAGCGGGGGGGCAAGAGACCCAGTACTTC
18	-	TRBV5-1	TRBJ2-2	few	CASSLRSLGQPNTGELFF	TGCGCCAGCAGCTTGCGCTCGCTCGGACAACCGAACACCGGGGAGCTGTTTTTT
13	-	TRBV12-3/TRBV12-4	TRBJ2-2	-	CASNLGDTGELFF	TGTGCCAGCAACTTAGGGGACACCGGGGAGCTGTTTTTT
18	TRBD1	TRBV5-1	TRBJ2-7	-	CASSWGSPGQGDFYEQYF	TGCGCCAGCAGCTGGGGATCCCCGGGACAGGGAGACTTCTACGAGCAGTACTTC
14	TRBD1	TRBV30	TRBJ2-7	-	CASSGGQPIDEQYF	TGTGCCTCATCAGGGGGACAGCCGATCGACGAGCAGTACTTC
17	-	TRBV1	TRBJ1-2	-	CTSSQDVSEDSYYGYTF	TGCACCAGCAGCCAAGACGTGAGTGAGGACAGTTACTATGGCTACACCTTC
13	-	TRBV9	TRBJ2-3	-	CASSPQAADTQYF	TGTGCCAGCAGCCCCCAGGCAGCAGATACGCAGTATTTT
15	TRBD1	TRBV5-8	TRBJ1-2	-	CASSLPGTGTYGYTF	TGTGCCAGCAGCTTGCCCGGGACAGGGACCTATGGCTACACCTTC
18	-	TRBV4-2	TRBJ1-2	-	CASSQDGNRPGQTDGYTF	TGTGCCAGCAGCCAAGATGGGAACCGGCCAGGACAGACCGATGGCTACACCTTC
15	-	TRBV18	TRBJ2-7	-	CASSPPVSSPYEQYF	TGTGCCAGCTCACCACCGGTCAGTAGCCCCTACGAGCAGTACTTC
14	TRBD1	TRBV11-2	TRBJ1-1	-	CASSFDRANTEAFF	TGTGCCAGCAGCTTTGACAGGGCGAACACTGAAGCTTTCTTT
13	TRBD2	TRBV5-4	TRBJ2-3	-	CATSGGNTDTQYF	TGTGCCACCTCGGGGGGGAACACAGATACGCAGTATTTT
17	TRBD2	TRBV7-6	TRBJ2-3	-	CASSLAPSSGGPNTQYF	TGTGCCAGCAGCTTAGCCCCTAGTAGCGGGGGGCCCAATACGCAGTATTTT
13	-	TRBV7-6	TRBJ1-2	-	CASSSPGAYGYTF	TGTGCCAGCAGCAGCCCTGGGGCCTATGGCTACACCTTC
13	-	TRBV5-6	TRBJ1-1	-	CASRAAVGTEAFF	TGTGCCAGCAGGGCGGCAGTGGGCACTGAAGCTTTCTTT
13	-	TRBV19	TRBJ2-2	-	CASRTGYTGELFF	TGTGCCAGTAGAACAGGGTACACCGGGGAGCTGTTTTTT
13	-	TRBV12-5	TRBJ1-3	-	CASGRSSGNTIYF	TGTGCTAGTGGGCGTAGCTCTGGAAACACCATATATTTT
13	-	TRBV19	TRBJ1-5	-	CASSFDSHQPQHF	TGTGCCAGTAGCTTTGACAGCCATCAGCCCCAGCATTTT
17	-	TRBV21-1	TRBJ1-2	-	CASSSKEAPSQGRGYTF	TGTGCCAGCAGCAGCAAAGAAGCACCAAGCCAGGGGAGAGGCTACACCTTC
15	-	TRBV2	TRBJ1-2	once	CASSESGGADYGYTF	TGTGCCAGCAGTGAATCGGGGGGCGCGGACTATGGCTACACCTTC
17	-	TRBV5-1	TRBJ2-2	once	CASNVAGTRRRTGELFF	TGCGCCAGCAACGTGGCGGGGACCAGGAGGCGCACCGGGGAGCTGTTTTTT
13	TRBD1	TRBV19	TRBJ1-3	-	CASSFQTGATIYF	TGTGCCAGTAGTTTCCAGACAGGGGCCACCATATATTTT
17	-	TRBV27	TRBJ2-6	once	CASSSYTGISGANVLTF	TGTGCCAGCAGTTCATATACAGGTATCTCTGGGGCCAACGTCCTGACTTTC
16	TRBD2	TRBV11-2	TRBJ2-1	-	CASSLDTSGGLYEQFF	TGTGCCAGCAGCTTAGATACCAGCGGGGGGCTGTATGAGCAGTTCTTC
15	TRBD1	TRBV6-6	TRBJ2-1	-	CASRRGGQGGDEQFF	TGTGCCAGCAGACGCGGGGGACAGGGAGGGGATGAGCAGTTCTTC
16	-	TRBV24-1	TRBJ2-2	-	CATSDFDRRNTGELFF	TGTGCCACCAGTGATTTCGATAGGAGAAACACCGGGGAGCTGTTTTTT
15	-	TRBV13	TRBJ1-6	-	CASSSFDRIDSPLHF	TGTGCCAGCAGCTCATTCGACAGGATTGATTCACCCCTCCACTTT
13	-	TRBV28	TRBJ1-2	-	CASKGNRDYGYTF	TGTGCCAGCAAGGGGAACAGGGACTATGGCTACACCTTC
12	-	TRBV3-1/TRBV3-2	TRBJ1-1	few	CASSQHISEAFF	TGTGCCAGCAGCCAACATATCAGTGAAGCTTTCTTT
14	-	TRBV18	TRBJ2-5	-	CASSPVRSQETQYF	TGTGCCAGCTCACCAGTACGGTCACAAGAGACCCAGTACTTC
15	TRBD1	TRBV3-1/TRBV3-2	TRBJ1-2	-	CASSRLGQGNYGYTF	TGTGCCAGCAGCCGATTGGGACAGGGAAACTATGGCTACACCTTC
14	-	TRBV5-4	TRBJ2-7	-	CASSLLGGPYEQYF	TGTGCCAGCAGCTTGCTCGGGGGACCCTACGAGCAGTACTTC
12	-	TRBV12-3/TRBV12-4	TRBJ2-7	-	CASSLGRYEQYF	TGTGCCAGCAGTTTAGGTAGATACGAGCAGTACTTC
13	-	TRBV6-5	TRBJ1-2	-	CASSYTDSYGYTF	TGTGCCAGCAGTTACACTGACAGCTATGGCTACACCTTC
15	TRBD2	TRBV27	TRBJ2-7	-	CASSPRTSVYYEQYF	TGTGCCAGCAGTCCCAGGACTAGCGTTTACTACGAGCAGTACTTC
15	TRBD2	TRBV5-4	TRBJ2-3	-	CASSLGEGRTDTQYF	TGTGCCAGCAGCCTCGGGGAGGGGCGCACAGATACGCAGTATTTT
13	-	TRBV10-1	TRBJ2-5	-	CASSVRPGETQYF	TGCGCCAGCAGTGTGAGGCCCGGGGAGACCCAGTACTTC
13	-	TRBV10-3	TRBJ1-1	-	CAVAVETNTEAFF	TGTGCCGTCGCAGTGGAGACGAACACTGAAGCTTTCTTT
15	-	TRBV2	TRBJ2-3	-	CASSDGTLEADTQYF	TGTGCCAGCAGTGATGGGACTCTAGAGGCAGATACGCAGTATTTT
15	-	TRBV5-8	TRBJ2-7	once	CASSWLQAGSYEQYF	TGTGCCAGCAGCTGGTTACAGGCGGGGAGCTACGAGCAGTACTTC
14	TRBD1	TRBV5-1	TRBJ1-1	-	CASSDRTGNTEAFF	TGCGCCAGCAGCGACCGGACAGGGAACACTGAAGCTTTCTTT
14	TRBD1	TRBV5-1	TRBJ1-6	-	CASSLTGGNSPLHF	TGCGCCAGCAGCTTGACAGGGGGCAATTCACCCCTCCACTTT